The 27 T cell receptor beta chains presented below share a single source sample, sequenced in a study of cytomegalovirus exposure and HLA in healthy donors. Libraries were prepared by immunoSEQ multiplex PCR; TCRdb keeps only in-frame clonotypes and omits some of them. The sample has approximately 180,000 clones, about 83% seen once. Sequences were obtained from PBMCs. The receptor set was obtained from a woman in her late teens or twenties in good health and CMV-seronegative.

The gene calls are TRBV9 and TRBJ1-3; D not resolved. V was pared by 0 bases and J by 0 bases, with 7 bases between. Germline loops: CDR1 SGDLS, CDR2 YYNGEE. CDR3 length: 15 residues. This CDR3 is CASSVGAVSGNTIYF. In DNA form, the CDR3 reads TGTGCCAGCAGCGTAGGAGCGGTCTCTGGAAACACCATATATTTT.

This rearrangement joins TRBV6-1 to TRBJ2-7, with D perhaps matching TRBD2 (6 bases). In germline, CDR1 is MNHNS, CDR2 SASEGT. V gave up 3 bases and J gave up 4 bases, with 13 bases separating them. This CDR3 region has 14 residues. The CDR3, as DNA: TGTGCCAGCAGTGAGGGGACTTATAATTACGAGCAGTACTTC. This gives the protein CASSEGTYNYEQYF.

The chain joins TRBV5-6 to TRBJ1-4, with a possible D match to TRBD1 (6 bases). The CDR3 is 16 amino acids. Germline-derived CDR1 and CDR2 are SGHDT and YYEEEE. The germline V and J ends were trimmed by 4 bases and 0 bases, with 13 bases remaining between them. The CDR3 sequence: CASSGLDRTTNEKLFF. In nucleotides, the CDR3 is TGTGCCAGCAGCGGACTAGACAGGACAACTAATGAAAAACTGTTTTTT.

The V gene is TRBV5-4, the J gene TRBJ2-2, with 8 bases fitting TRBD1. V lost 6 bases to trimming and J lost 2 bases; unmatched junction nucleotides: 6. The CDR3 is 15 residues long. Germline CDR1 SGHNT, CDR2 YYREEE (reference sequence). CDR3 amino acids: CASNVAGGNTGELFF. Here the CDR3 DNA reads TGTGCCAGCAATGTGGCAGGGGGCAACACCGGGGAGCTGTTTTTT.

This chain connects TRBV7-3 to TRBJ1-1; 9 positions agree with TRBD1. The CDR3 contains 15 residues. Germline CDR1 and CDR2: SGHTA and FQGTGA. The junction had 7 bases not matched to a gene; V was cut back by 5 bases and J by 3 bases. In DNA, the CDR3 is TGTGCCAGCAGCCAAGGGACAGGGTGGGACACTGAAGCTTTCTTT. This gives the protein CASSQGTGWDTEAFF.

This chain links TRBV2 with TRBJ1-2, with D tentatively TRBD1 (5 bases). CDR3 length: 14 amino acids. The germline V and J ends were trimmed by 5 bases and 1 base, with 11 bases remaining between them. Germline lookup yields CDR1 SNHLY and CDR2 FYNNEI. The CDR3 DNA reads as TGTGCCAGCAGTTCAGGGCAGCTTAACTATGGCTACACCTTC. This codes for CASSSGQLNYGYTF.

This chain connects TRBV5-1 to TRBJ2-7; TRBD1 aligns across 7 bases. The J segment lost 1 base and the V segment lost 1 base, leaving 2 bases of the junction unmatched. The CDR3 has 14 residues. In germline, CDR1 is SGHRS, CDR2 YFSETQ. CDR3 sequence reads: CASSLTGASYEQYF. The CDR3 nucleotides read TGCGCCAGCAGCTTGACAGGGGCTTCCTACGAGCAGTACTTC.

CDR3 bases: TGTGCCAGCAGCATCAGGACAGGGAAAGTCGCACCCCAGCATTTT. It translates to CASSIRTGKVAPQHF. V gene TRBV9 combines with J gene TRBJ1-5; 8 bases fit TRBD1. CDR3 length: 15 amino acids. Trimming cost V 4 bases and J 10 bases; bases outside gene matches: 13. Germline CDR1 SGDLS, CDR2 YYNGEE.

The V and J genes are TRBV5-1 and TRBJ1-3; D is ambiguous. The germline CDR1 and CDR2 sequences are SGHRS and YFSETQ. Trimming took off 4 bases at V and 2 bases at J, with 16 bases between the two ends. The CDR3 runs to 16 residues. Written as DNA, the CDR3 is TGCGCCAGCAGCCTCCGGGAAGCAGAAGCTGGAAACACCATATATTTT. Amino acids: CASSLREAEAGNTIYF.

The CDR3 coding sequence is TGTGCCAGCAGTGCCGGGACAGGGATCGAAAAACTGTTTTTT. This codes for CASSAGTGIEKLFF. The chain has TRBV25-1 and TRBJ1-4, with 9 bases identical to TRBD1. CDR3 length equals 14 residues. V gave up 4 bases and J gave up 8 bases; unmatched junction bases: 5. Germline V CDR1 and CDR2: MGHDK, SYGVNS.

The V gene is TRBV15, the J gene TRBJ2-1, with 7 bases fitting TRBD2. With 0 bases clipped from V and 10 bases from J, the junction kept 12 bases outside the gene matches. The CDR3 has 16 residues. Germline CDR1 is LNHNV and CDR2 is YYDKDF (reference sequence). The CDR3 here is CATSRDRTGRGEEQFF. CDR3 nucleotide sequence: TGTGCCACCAGCAGAGATAGAACCGGTCGGGGGGAGGAGCAGTTCTTC.

The V call is TRBV27, the J call TRBJ2-6; D not resolved. The germline V gene encodes CDR1 MNHEY and CDR2 SMNVEV (reference sequence). The V and J ends lost 2 bases and 4 bases respectively, with 6 bases between them. The CDR3 extends over 14 amino acids. In DNA form, the CDR3 reads TGTGCCAGCAGTTTACGGGTAGGGGCCAACGTCCTGACTTTC. Translation gives CASSLRVGANVLTF.

This chain uses TRBV6-5 with TRBJ2-7, with TRBD1 matching over 8 bases. Germline V gene sequence: CDR1 MNHEY, CDR2 SVGAGI. The ends lost 0 bases at V and 3 bases at J; junction bases unmatched: 4. CDR3 length: 15 residues. CDR3 loop: CASSYSWGQVYEQYF. CDR3 bases: TGTGCCAGCAGTTACTCCTGGGGACAGGTCTACGAGCAGTACTTC.

The chain recombines TRBV5-1 with TRBJ2-3, with 7 bases identical to TRBD2. Trimming took 2 bases from V and 0 from J; bases not matched to a gene: 3. Germline values: CDR1 SGHRS, CDR2 YFSETQ. The CDR3 is 15 amino acids. The CDR3 DNA is TGCGCCAGCAGCTTACGGGACTATAGCACAGATACGCAGTATTTT. Amino acids: CASSLRDYSTDTQYF.

The genes are TRBV19 and TRBJ1-2, with D maybe TRBD1 (6 bases). The CDR3 runs to 14 residues. Per germline, CDR1 LNHDA and CDR2 SQIVND (reference sequence). The germline V and J ends were trimmed by 3 bases and 2 bases, with 10 bases remaining between them. This CDR3 reads CASSMRQGNYGYTF. As DNA, the CDR3 is TGTGCCAGTAGTATGAGGCAGGGGAACTATGGCTACACCTTC. Drawing the rest from reference TRBV19 and TRBJ1-2, the complete variable domain is DGGITQSPKYLFRKEGQNVTLSCEQNLNHDAMYWYRQDPGQGLRLIYYSQIVNDFQKGDIAEGYSVSREKKESFPLTVTSAQKNPTAFYLCASSMRQGNYGYTFGSGTRLTVV.

This sequence joins TRBV4-1 and TRBJ1-3; D not certain. The V gene lost 1 base and the J gene lost 0 bases, with 16 bases spanning the gap. The CDR3 length is 18 residues. Germline loops: CDR1 MGHRA, CDR2 YSYEKL. Here the CDR3 reads CASSQVLLHLSSGNTIYF. The CDR3, as DNA: TGCGCCAGCAGCCAAGTCTTGTTGCACCTGAGCTCTGGAAACACCATATATTTT.

The chain combines TRBV20-1 with TRBJ1-2; D not resolved. The CDR3 consists of 10 residues. Trimming cost V 5 bases and J 5 bases, with 6 bases left between them. Germline assignment: CDR1 DFQATT and CDR2 SNEGSKA (reference sequence). The CDR3 sequence is CSAETYGYTF. The CDR3 coding sequence is TGCAGTGCTGAGACTTATGGCTACACCTTC.

This clone was seen only a few times. The chain links TRBV2 to TRBJ1-5; D gene ambiguous. The germline CDR1 and CDR2 sequences are SNHLY and FYNNEI. This CDR3 region has 13 residues. V shed 4 bases and J shed 3 bases, with 7 bases lying between them. The CDR3 reads CASSGEYNQPQHF. DNA of the CDR3: TGTGCCAGCAGTGGGGAGTACAATCAGCCCCAGCATTTT.

The chain carries TRBV11-2 and TRBJ2-1; D perhaps matches TRBD2 (6 bases). This CDR3 contains 15 residues. Germline V CDR1 and CDR2: SGHAT, FQNNGV. Trimming pared 3 bases from V and 4 bases from J, leaving 13 bases between. The CDR3 bases are TGTGCCAGCAGCTTCGGGGGACTGCGTTACAATGAGCAGTTCTTC. Translating it yields CASSFGGLRYNEQFF.

V usage is TRBV5-1 and J usage is TRBJ1-1; D unclear. This CDR3 region has 13 residues. Per the germline V gene, CDR1 is SGHRS and CDR2 is YFSETQ. The germline V and J ends were trimmed by 0 bases and 7 bases, with 10 bases remaining between them. CDR3 nucleotide sequence: TGCGCCAGCAGCTTGGCGAGGTTTGGTGAAGCTTTCTTT. Amino acid sequence: CASSLARFGEAFF.

The chain is built from TRBV7-6 and TRBJ2-1; D is ambiguous. The ends were cut back, 1 base at V and 10 bases at J, with 8 bases in the middle. The CDR3 sequence is 12 residues long. Germline CDR1 and CDR2: SGHVS and FNYEAQ. CDR3 residues: CASSLVSQEQFF. The DNA of the CDR3 is TGTGCCAGCAGCTTAGTGTCTCAGGAGCAGTTCTTC.

V usage is TRBV2 and J usage is TRBJ2-1; the D gene is possibly TRBD1 (5 bases). V lost 3 bases to trimming and J lost 4 bases, with 7 bases between them. The CDR3 length is 13 residues. The germline CDR1 and CDR2 sequences are SNHLY and FYNNEI. The chain's CDR3 is CASSETVYNEQFF. The DNA of the CDR3 is TGTGCCAGCAGTGAGACAGTTTACAATGAGCAGTTCTTC.

The chain carries TRBV4-1 and TRBJ1-2; no reliable D call. This CDR3 has 16 amino acids. Germline V gives CDR1 MGHRA, CDR2 YSYEKL. The V end was cut by 2 bases, the J end by 0 bases, with 13 bases between. CDR3 sequence reads: CASSQTQDKSNYGYTF. CDR3 DNA: TGCGCCAGCAGCCAAACACAAGACAAGTCTAACTATGGCTACACCTTC.

The chain combines TRBV7-8 with TRBJ1-5; D possibly corresponds to TRBD1 (5 bases). V was trimmed by 0 bases and J by 1 base, leaving 10 bases between them. The germline gives CDR1 SGHVS, CDR2 FQNEAQ. The CDR3 is 16 amino acids. The CDR3 loop reads CASSLAAGPSNQPQHF. The CDR3 DNA is TGTGCCAGCAGCTTAGCCGCAGGGCCCAGCAATCAGCCCCAGCATTTT.

This sequence joins TRBV5-4 and TRBJ2-7; perhaps TRBD1 as D (7 bases). The CDR3 consists of 16 residues. Germline CDR1 reads SGHNT; CDR2 reads YYREEE (reference sequence). Trimming left V 1 base short and J 0 bases short, with 14 bases between. The CDR3 loop reads CASSLRGGGSSYEQYF. CDR3 nucleotide sequence: TGTGCCAGCAGCTTGAGAGGAGGGGGCAGCTCCTACGAGCAGTACTTC.

With respect to this clone: Other DNA sequences in this specimen translate into the identical CDR3. The V and J genes are TRBV18 and TRBJ1-1; 7 bases agree with TRBD1. J gave up 1 base and V 5 bases, and 1 base lay outside the gene matches. Germline-derived CDR1 and CDR2 are KGHSH and LQKENI. This CDR3 contains 13 residues. CDR3 in amino acids: CASSGQANTEAFF. In DNA form, the CDR3 reads TGTGCCAGCTCAGGACAGGCGAACACTGAAGCTTTCTTT.

This clone appeared once. The gene calls are TRBV15 and TRBJ2-1; 9 nucleotides align to TRBD1. The ends lost 4 bases at V and 4 bases at J; junction bases unmatched: 8. This CDR3 comprises 16 residues. Per the germline V gene, CDR1 is LNHNV and CDR2 is YYDKDF (reference sequence). DNA of the CDR3: TGTGCCACCAGCATAAATCGCGGGACAGGGTACAATGAGCAGTTCTTC. Amino acids: CATSINRGTGYNEQFF.